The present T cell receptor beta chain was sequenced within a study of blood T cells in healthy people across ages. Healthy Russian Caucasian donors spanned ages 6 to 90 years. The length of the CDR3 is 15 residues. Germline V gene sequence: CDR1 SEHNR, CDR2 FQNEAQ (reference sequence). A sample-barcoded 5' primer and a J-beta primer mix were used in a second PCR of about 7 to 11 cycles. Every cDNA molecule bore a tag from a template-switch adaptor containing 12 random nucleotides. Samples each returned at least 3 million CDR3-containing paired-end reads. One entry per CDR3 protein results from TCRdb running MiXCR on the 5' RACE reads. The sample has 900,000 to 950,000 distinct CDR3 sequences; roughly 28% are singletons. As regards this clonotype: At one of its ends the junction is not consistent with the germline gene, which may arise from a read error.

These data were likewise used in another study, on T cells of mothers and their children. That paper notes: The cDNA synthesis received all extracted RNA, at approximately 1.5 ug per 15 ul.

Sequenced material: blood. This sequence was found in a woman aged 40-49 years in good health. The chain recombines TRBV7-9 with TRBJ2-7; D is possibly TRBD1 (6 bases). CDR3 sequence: CASSSGTSVSYEQYF. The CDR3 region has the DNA TGCGCCAGCAGCTCCGGGACATCAGTTTCCTACGAGCAGTACTTC.